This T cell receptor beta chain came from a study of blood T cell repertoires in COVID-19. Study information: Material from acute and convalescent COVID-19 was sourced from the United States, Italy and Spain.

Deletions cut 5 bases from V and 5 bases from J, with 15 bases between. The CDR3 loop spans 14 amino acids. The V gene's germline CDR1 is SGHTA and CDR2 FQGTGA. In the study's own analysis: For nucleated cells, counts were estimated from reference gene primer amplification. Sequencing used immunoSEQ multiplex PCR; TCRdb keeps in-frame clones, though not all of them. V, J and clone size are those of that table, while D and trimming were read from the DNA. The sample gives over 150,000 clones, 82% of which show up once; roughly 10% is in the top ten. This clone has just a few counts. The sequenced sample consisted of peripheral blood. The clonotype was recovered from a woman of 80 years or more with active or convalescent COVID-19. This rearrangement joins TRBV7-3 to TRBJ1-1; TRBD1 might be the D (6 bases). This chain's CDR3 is CASSHRERGTEAFF. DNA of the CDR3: TGTGCCAGCAGCCACAGGGAAAGGGGGACTGAAGCTTTCTTT.